The source of this TCR beta chain is a study of response to subunit inactivated influenza vaccine (dated by TCRdb to the late 2010s). At the level of the whole study: Deep quantitative T cell receptor repertoire profiling was used in the study to track responses to a trivalent subunit inactivated influenza vaccine.

Points the paper makes about the study in general: The authors proposed that each seasonal influenza vaccination may bring in only a limited number of new T cells.

The library relied on RT-PCR. The instrument given in TCRdb is Illumina HiSeq 2500. TCRdb trimmed public reads at Q25 via fastp, called clones via MiXCR and kept in-frame beta chains. Here each entry gathers all rows of one CDR3 protein and keeps the most common genes and DNA. Across this sample there are about 520,000 distinct CDR3 sequences, with less than 30% seen only once. The top ten hold around 2% of the sample. The CDR3 has 16 amino acids, counting the end cysteine and phenylalanine. Only CDR3 DNA remains: 48 bases, in frame from the first base. According to the germline V gene (reference sequence), CDR1 reads LNHDA and CDR2 reads SQIVND. V loses 3 bases of germline sequence and J loses 5 bases, and the interval between the two ends is 17 bases. With respect to this clonotype: No antigen is known for it. Base qualities were left out, and no much larger clone turns up one base away.

This sequence originates from a man aged 50 to 60 who received an inactivated influenza vaccine. Donor details come from another sample of the same person, matched by shared clones. The receptor chain draws on TRBV19 and TRBJ2-1; TRBD1 is possibly the D segment (5 matching bases). The specimen comprised CD4+ T cells sorted from PBMCs, sampled approximately 5 days after vaccination. The CDR3 region: CASSIWAQGNNNEQFF. The DNA reads TGTGCCAGTAGTATTTGGGCCCAGGGAAATAACAATGAGCAGTTCTTC.